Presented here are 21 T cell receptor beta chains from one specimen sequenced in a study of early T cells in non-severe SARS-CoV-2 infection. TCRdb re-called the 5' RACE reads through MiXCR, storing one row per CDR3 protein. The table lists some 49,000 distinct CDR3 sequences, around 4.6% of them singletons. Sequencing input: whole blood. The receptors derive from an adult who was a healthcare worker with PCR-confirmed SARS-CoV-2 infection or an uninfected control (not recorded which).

This CDR3 reads CASSTIDRDGEAFF. The CDR3 region has the DNA TGTGCCAGTAGTACCATCGACAGGGATGGTGAAGCTTTCTTT. The chain couples TRBV19 to TRBJ1-1; 7 bases agree with TRBD1. CDR3 length: 14 amino acids. V dropped 4 bases and J dropped 7; count of bases not matched to a gene: 9. Germline CDR1 reads LNHDA; CDR2 reads SQIVND (reference sequence).

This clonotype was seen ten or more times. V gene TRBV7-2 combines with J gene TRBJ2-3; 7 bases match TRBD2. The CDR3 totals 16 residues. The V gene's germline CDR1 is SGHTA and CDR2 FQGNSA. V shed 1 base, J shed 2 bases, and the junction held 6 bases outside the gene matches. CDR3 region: CASSLVWLAVTDTQYF. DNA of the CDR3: TGTGCCAGCAGCTTAGTGTGGCTAGCGGTCACAGATACGCAGTATTTT. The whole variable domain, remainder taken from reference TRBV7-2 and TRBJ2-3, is GAGVSQSPSNKVTEKGKDVELRCDPISGHTALYWYRQSLGQGLEFLIYFQGNSAPDKSGLPSDRFSAERTGGSVSTLTIQRTQQEDSAVYLCASSLVWLAVTDTQYFGPGTRLTVL.

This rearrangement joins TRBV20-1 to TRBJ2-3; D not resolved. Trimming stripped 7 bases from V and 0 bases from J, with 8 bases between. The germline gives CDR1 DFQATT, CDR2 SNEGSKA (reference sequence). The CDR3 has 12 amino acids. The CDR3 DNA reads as TGCAGTGTTCGAGGAAGCACAGATACGCAGTATTTT. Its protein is CSVRGSTDTQYF.

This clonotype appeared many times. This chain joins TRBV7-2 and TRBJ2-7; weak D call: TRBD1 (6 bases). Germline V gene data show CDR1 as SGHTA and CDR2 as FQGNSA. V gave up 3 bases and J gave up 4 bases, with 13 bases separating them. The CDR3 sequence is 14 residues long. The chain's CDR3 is CASSFMGQAYEQYF. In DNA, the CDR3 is TGTGCCAGCAGCTTCATGGGACAAGCTTACGAGCAGTACTTC.

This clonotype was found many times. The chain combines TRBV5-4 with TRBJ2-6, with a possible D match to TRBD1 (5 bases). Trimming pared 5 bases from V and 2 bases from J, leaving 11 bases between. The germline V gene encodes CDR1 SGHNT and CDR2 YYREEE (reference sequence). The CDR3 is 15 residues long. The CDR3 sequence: CASSLGVTGANVLTF. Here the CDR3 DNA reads TGTGCCAGCAGTCTAGGGGTTACTGGGGCCAACGTCCTGACTTTC.

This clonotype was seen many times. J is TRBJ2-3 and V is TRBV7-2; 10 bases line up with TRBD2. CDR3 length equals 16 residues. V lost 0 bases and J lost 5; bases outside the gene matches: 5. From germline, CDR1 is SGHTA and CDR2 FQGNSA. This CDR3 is CASSLASGRARDTQYF. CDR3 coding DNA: TGTGCCAGCAGCTTAGCGAGCGGGAGGGCCAGAGATACGCAGTATTTT.

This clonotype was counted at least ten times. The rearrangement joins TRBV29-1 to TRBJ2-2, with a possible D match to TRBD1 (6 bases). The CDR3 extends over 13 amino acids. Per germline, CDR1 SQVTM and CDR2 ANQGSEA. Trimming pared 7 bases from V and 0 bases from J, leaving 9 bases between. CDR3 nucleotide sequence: TGCAGCGGACGGACAGCGAACACCGGGGAGCTGTTTTTT. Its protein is CSGRTANTGELFF.

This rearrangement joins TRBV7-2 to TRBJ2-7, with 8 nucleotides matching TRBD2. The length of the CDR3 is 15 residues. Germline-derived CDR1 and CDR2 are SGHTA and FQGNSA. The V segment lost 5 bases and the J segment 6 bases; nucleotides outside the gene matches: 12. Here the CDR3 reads CASSRLAGLEVEQYF. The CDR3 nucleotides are TGTGCCAGCAGCCGCTTAGCGGGACTAGAGGTCGAGCAGTACTTC.

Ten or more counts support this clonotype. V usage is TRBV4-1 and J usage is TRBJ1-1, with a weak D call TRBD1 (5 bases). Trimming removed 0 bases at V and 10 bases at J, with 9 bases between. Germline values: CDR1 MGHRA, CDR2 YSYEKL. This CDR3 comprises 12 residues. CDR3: CASSQDGTAAFF. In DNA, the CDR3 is TGCGCCAGCAGCCAAGACGGGACCGCAGCTTTCTTT.

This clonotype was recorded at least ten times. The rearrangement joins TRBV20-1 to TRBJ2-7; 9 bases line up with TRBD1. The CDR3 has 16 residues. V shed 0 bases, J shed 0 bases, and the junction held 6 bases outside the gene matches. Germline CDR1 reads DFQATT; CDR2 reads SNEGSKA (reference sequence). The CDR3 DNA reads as TGCAGTGCTAGAGATCCCCGGGACAGGGCCTCCTACGAGCAGTACTTC. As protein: CSARDPRDRASYEQYF.

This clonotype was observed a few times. The CDR3, as DNA: TGTGCCAGCAGCTCCGGGACTAGCCGCGAGCAGTACTTC. It translates to CASSSGTSREQYF. This rearrangement joins TRBV7-9 to TRBJ2-7; 9 bases fit TRBD2. The germline V gene has CDR1 SEHNR and CDR2 FQNEAQ (reference sequence). After removal of 4 bases from V and 6 bases from J, the junction contained 4 bases not matched to a gene. The CDR3 totals 13 residues.

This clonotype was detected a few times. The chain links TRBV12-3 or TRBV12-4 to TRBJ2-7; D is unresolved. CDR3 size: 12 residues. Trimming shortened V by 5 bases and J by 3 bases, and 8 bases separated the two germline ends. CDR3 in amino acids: CASSQSFYEQYF. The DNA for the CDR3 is TGTGCCAGCAGTCAAAGCTTCTACGAGCAGTACTTC.

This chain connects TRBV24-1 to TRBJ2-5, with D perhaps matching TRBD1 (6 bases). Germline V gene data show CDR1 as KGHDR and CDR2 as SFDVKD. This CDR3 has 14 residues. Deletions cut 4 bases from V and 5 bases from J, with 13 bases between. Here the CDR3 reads CATSDAGVYETQYF. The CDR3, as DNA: TGTGCCACCAGTGACGCAGGGGTCTACGAGACCCAGTACTTC.

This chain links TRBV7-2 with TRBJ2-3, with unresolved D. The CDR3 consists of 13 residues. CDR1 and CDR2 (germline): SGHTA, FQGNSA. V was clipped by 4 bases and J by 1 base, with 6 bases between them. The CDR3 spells CASSSAGTDTQYF. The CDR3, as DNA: TGTGCCAGCAGCTCCGCAGGCACAGATACGCAGTATTTT.

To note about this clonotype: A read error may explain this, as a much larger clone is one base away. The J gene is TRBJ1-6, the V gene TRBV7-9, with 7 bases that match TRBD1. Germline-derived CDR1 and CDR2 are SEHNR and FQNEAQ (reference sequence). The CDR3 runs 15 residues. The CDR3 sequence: CANSTGGDRYSPLHF. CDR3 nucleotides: TGTGCCAACAGCACCGGAGGGGACAGATATTCACCCCTCCACTTT.

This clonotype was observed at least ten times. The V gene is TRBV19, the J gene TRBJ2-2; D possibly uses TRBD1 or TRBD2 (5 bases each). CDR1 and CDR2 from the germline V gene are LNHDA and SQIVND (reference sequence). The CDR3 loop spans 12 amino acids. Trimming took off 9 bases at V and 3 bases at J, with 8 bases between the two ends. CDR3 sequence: CASEGYTGELFF. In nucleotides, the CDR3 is TGTGCCAGCGAGGGGTACACCGGGGAGCTGTTTTTT.

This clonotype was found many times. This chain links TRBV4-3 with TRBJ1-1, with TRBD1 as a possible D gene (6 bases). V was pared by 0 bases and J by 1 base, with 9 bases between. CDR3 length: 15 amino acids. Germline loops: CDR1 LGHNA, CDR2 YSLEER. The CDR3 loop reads CASSQDLGANTEAFF. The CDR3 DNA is TGCGCCAGCAGCCAAGATCTGGGGGCGAACACTGAAGCTTTCTTT.

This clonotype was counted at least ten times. The CDR3 sequence is CASSPPPGPQHF. DNA for the CDR3: TGCGCCAGCAGCCCACCCCCGGGGCCCCAGCATTTT. V and J are TRBV5-1 and TRBJ1-5; D ambiguous. This CDR3 region has 12 residues. Germline V gene sequence: CDR1 SGHRS, CDR2 YFSETQ. V shed 4 bases and J shed 9 bases, with 11 bases lying between them.

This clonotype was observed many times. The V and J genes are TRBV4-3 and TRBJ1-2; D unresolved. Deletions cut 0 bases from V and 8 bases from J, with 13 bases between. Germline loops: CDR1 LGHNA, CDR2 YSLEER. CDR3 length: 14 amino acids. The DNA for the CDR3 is TGCGCCAGCAGCCAAGATCGGTCAGCCCAGGGCTACACCTTC. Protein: CASSQDRSAQGYTF.

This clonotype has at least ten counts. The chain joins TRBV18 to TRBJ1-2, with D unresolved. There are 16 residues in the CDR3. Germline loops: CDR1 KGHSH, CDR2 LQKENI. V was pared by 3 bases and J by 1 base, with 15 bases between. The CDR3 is CASSPPGGQDNYGYTF. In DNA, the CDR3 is TGTGCCAGCTCACCTCCGGGTGGGCAGGATAACTATGGCTACACCTTC.

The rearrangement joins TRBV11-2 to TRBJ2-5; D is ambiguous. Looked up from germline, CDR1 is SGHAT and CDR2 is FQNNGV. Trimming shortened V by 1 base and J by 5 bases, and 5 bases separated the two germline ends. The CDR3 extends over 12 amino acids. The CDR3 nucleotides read TGTGCCAGCAGCTTAGTACGGGAGACCCAGTACTTC. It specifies CASSLVRETQYF.